The rows below give T cell receptor beta chains drawn from one sample of a study of blood T cell repertoires in COVID-19. Using immunoSEQ multiplex PCR, the repertoire was profiled, and TCRdb retains in-frame clones only, with some absent. Of approximately 280,000 clones listed, about 89% are singletons. The sequencing sample was made of peripheral blood. All receptors come from a man in his forties with acute or convalescent COVID-19. CDR3s include the opening cysteine and the closing phenylalanine or tryptophan. The D gene is left open where the match is weak. Expanded clones are given a class, and other clones once, few, many or no size at all.

TRBV6-1	TRBJ1-1	-	-	TGTGCCAGCAGTGAAGCCACCGAGAGGGAAGCTTTCTTT	CASSEATEREAFF
TRBV5-1	TRBJ2-1	-	-	TGCGCCAGCAGCGTGGGTTCAAGCGGCTACAATGAGCAGTTCTTC	CASSVGSSGYNEQFF
TRBV6-6	TRBJ2-1	few	TRBD2	TGTGCCAGCGCCCGGGGGGAGACCTACAATGAGCAGTTCTTC	CASARGETYNEQFF
TRBV27	TRBJ2-7	-	TRBD1	TGTGCCAGCAGTTTGGGGACAGGGCCCCTGGAGCAGTACTTC	CASSLGTGPLEQYF
TRBV29-1	TRBJ2-1	-	TRBD1	TGCAGCGTTGGGAGGACAGGGGGTGGGAATGAGCAGTTCTTC	CSVGRTGGGNEQFF
TRBV5-1	TRBJ2-7	-	-	TGCGCCAGCAGCCCGCGGACAGCTTACGAGCAGTACTTC	CASSPRTAYEQYF
TRBV11-1	TRBJ1-2	-	-	TGTGCCAGCAGCTTAAGAGGCTATGGCTACACCTTC	CASSLRGYGYTF
TRBV5-6	TRBJ2-5	-	TRBD1	TGTGCCAGCAGCCCGAAGGGGGACAGGGGTCAAGAGACCCAGTACTTC	CASSPKGDRGQETQYF
TRBV5-1	TRBJ1-1	-	-	TGCGCCAGCAGCTTCAGGGGAGGGAGCGGCACTGAAGCTTTCTTT	CASSFRGGSGTEAFF
TRBV2	TRBJ1-5	-	-	TGTGCCAGCAGTGAACGCTCTACAGGGCTCGGTCAGCCCCAGCATTTT	CASSERSTGLGQPQHF
TRBV6-6	TRBJ1-2	once	TRBD1	TGTGCCAGCAGTTACGGGACAGGGAGTGGCTACACCTTC	CASSYGTGSGYTF
TRBV2	TRBJ1-6	-	TRBD1	TGTGCCAGCACCGTAGGGGACAGCTATTCACCCCTCCACTTT	CASTVGDSYSPLHF
TRBV19	TRBJ1-2	-	-	TGTGCCAGTAGACAGGGCGCTCCCTCTCCTAGTTATGGCTACACCTTC	CASRQGAPSPSYGYTF
TRBV2	TRBJ1-5	-	-	TGTGCCAGCACCTTGGATCCGGGAGGACGCCAGCCCCAGCATTTT	CASTLDPGGRQPQHF
TRBV20-1	TRBJ2-7	-	TRBD1	TGCAGTGCTAGTGGGCAGGGGGAGAGAGAGCAGTACTTC	CSASGQGEREQYF
TRBV5-1	TRBJ2-7	-	-	TGCGCCAGCAGCGGTGGAGAGGGTTCCTACGAGCAGTACTTC	CASSGGEGSYEQYF
TRBV7-4	TRBJ1-1	-	-	TGTGCCAGCAGCTCCCTGGGACACAGGATGAACACTGAAGCTTTCTTT	CASSSLGHRMNTEAFF
TRBV24-1	TRBJ1-2	-	TRBD1	TGTGCCACCAGTGACCTGGACAGGGCGGAGGGCTACACCTTC	CATSDLDRAEGYTF
TRBV24-1	TRBJ1-2	-	TRBD1	TGTGCCACCAGTGACCCGGACAGGGAATATGGCTACACCTTC	CATSDPDREYGYTF
TRBV12-3/TRBV12-4	TRBJ2-2	-	TRBD2	TGTGCCAGCAAACACGGGACTAGCCCTCGCCCGTTTTTT	CASKHGTSPRPFF
TRBV19	TRBJ1-1	-	-	TGTGCCAGTTCAGGGTCGGGGAACACTGAAGCTTTCTTT	CASSGSGNTEAFF
TRBV27	TRBJ2-1	-	TRBD2	TGTGCCAGCAGTTTACGGGGGGTCTACAATGAGCAGTTCTTC	CASSLRGVYNEQFF
TRBV18	TRBJ2-7	once	TRBD1	TGTGCCAGCTCACCACGTACAGGGGGATCCTACGAGCAGTACTTC	CASSPRTGGSYEQYF
TRBV6-5	TRBJ1-1	-	TRBD1	TGTGCCAGCAAGAAGGGACAGGAGACTGAAGCTTTCTTT	CASKKGQETEAFF
TRBV19	TRBJ1-6	few	TRBD1	TGTGCCAGTAGTTCCGGGACAGGGAATTCACCCCTCCACTTT	CASSSGTGNSPLHF
TRBV19	TRBJ1-2	-	-	TGTGCCAGTAGTATGGGGCCGGCCTATGGCTACACCTTC	CASSMGPAYGYTF
TRBV19	TRBJ2-7	-	-	TGTGCCAGTAGTATATCCGGCCAGGGTCTAACCTACGAGCAGTACTTC	CASSISGQGLTYEQYF
TRBV6-5	TRBJ1-6	-	-	TGTGCCAGCAGTCTAGAGGGGGAGTTTAATTCACCCCTCCACTTT	CASSLEGEFNSPLHF
TRBV19	TRBJ2-7	-	-	TGTGCCAGTAGGAGAATGGGGCCCGCCTTCTACGAGCAGTACTTC	CASRRMGPAFYEQYF
TRBV20-1	TRBJ2-7	-	TRBD1	TGCAGTGCTAGTTCCGGGACAGCACTAACCTACGAGCAGTACTTC	CSASSGTALTYEQYF
TRBV6-2/TRBV6-3	TRBJ2-1	-	TRBD1	TGTGCCAGCAGCCTTCCTCGGGACAGGGGGCATGAGCAGTTCTTC	CASSLPRDRGHEQFF
TRBV7-9	TRBJ1-1	few	TRBD1	TGTGCCAGCAGCCTTCAGGGGGCCACTGAAGCTTTCTTT	CASSLQGATEAFF
TRBV6-5	TRBJ1-6	-	-	TGTGCCAGCTCGCGGACACGACAAAATTCACCCCTCCACTTT	CASSRTRQNSPLHF
TRBV30	TRBJ1-2	once	-	TGTGCCTGGAGTGTAAGGACAGACGGTGGCTACACCTTC	CAWSVRTDGGYTF
TRBV3-1/TRBV3-2	TRBJ1-4	-	-	TGTGCCAGCAGCCAAATTAACCGCGATGAAAAACTGTTTTTT	CASSQINRDEKLFF
TRBV5-1	TRBJ2-7	once	-	TGCGCCAGCAGCTTGCAGGCTACCTACGAGCAGTACTTC	CASSLQATYEQYF
TRBV19	TRBJ2-3	-	TRBD2	TGTGCCAGTAGTCTATTGCGCGGGGGGCGCGCAGATACGCAGTATTTT	CASSLLRGGRADTQYF
TRBV4-1	TRBJ2-1	-	TRBD2	TGCGCCAGCAGTGCACTCCCACAACTAGCGGGGGGAGACAATGAGCAGTTCTTC	CASSALPQLAGGDNEQFF
TRBV7-2	TRBJ1-1	-	TRBD1	TGTGCCAGCAGCGGAGACAGGGTCAACACTGAAGCTTTCTTT	CASSGDRVNTEAFF
TRBV19	TRBJ2-7	once	TRBD1	TGTGCCAGTAGCGAACAGGGGGTAGTTTCCTACGAGCAGTACTTC	CASSEQGVVSYEQYF
TRBV24-1	TRBJ2-1	once	TRBD1	TGTGCCACCAGCGGGACAGGGGATGGCAATGAGCAGTTCTTC	CATSGTGDGNEQFF
TRBV11-2	TRBJ2-1	-	TRBD1	TGTGCCAGCAGCTTAGGGGCCGGGACAGGGAGGTTCTTC	CASSLGAGTGRFF
TRBV16	TRBJ1-2	-	TRBD1	TGTGCCAGCAGCGAAGGGACAGCCTATGGCTACACCTTC	CASSEGTAYGYTF
TRBV19	TRBJ1-1	-	TRBD1	TGTGCCAGTAGTATGGACAGGTCGGCCACTGAAGCTTTCTTT	CASSMDRSATEAFF
TRBV2	TRBJ1-1	-	TRBD1	TGTGCCAGCACCCTAAGTCAGGGGGGGAACACTGAAGCTTTCTTT	CASTLSQGGNTEAFF
TRBV7-3	TRBJ1-1	few	-	TGTGCCAGCAGCTTACTAGGGAGGGGCACTGAAGCTTTCTTT	CASSLLGRGTEAFF
TRBV6-1	TRBJ1-2	-	-	TGTGCCAGCAGTGAAAGGCAGGGAGGATATTTTAACTATGGCTACACCTTC	CASSERQGGYFNYGYTF
TRBV2	TRBJ1-2	-	-	TGTGCCAGCACGCTAAACAGGTTAGGCTACACCTTC	CASTLNRLGYTF